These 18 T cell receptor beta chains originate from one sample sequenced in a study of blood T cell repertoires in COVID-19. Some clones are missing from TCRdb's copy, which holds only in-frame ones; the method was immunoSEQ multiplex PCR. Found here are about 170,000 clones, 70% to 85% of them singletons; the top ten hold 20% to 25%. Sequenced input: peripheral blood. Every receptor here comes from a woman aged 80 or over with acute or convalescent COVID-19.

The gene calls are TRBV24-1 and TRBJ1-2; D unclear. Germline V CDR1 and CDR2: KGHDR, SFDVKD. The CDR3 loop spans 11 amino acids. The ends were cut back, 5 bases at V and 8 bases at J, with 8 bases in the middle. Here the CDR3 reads CATSGPRGYTF. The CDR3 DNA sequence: TGTGCCACCAGTGGCCCCAGGGGCTACACCTTC.

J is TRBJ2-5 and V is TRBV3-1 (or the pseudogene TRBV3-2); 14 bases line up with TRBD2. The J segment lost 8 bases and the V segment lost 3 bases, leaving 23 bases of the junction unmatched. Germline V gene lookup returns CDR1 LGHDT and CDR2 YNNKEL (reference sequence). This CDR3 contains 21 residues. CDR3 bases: TGTGCCAGCAGCCAGGCCCTAACCGGGACTAGCGGGAGAGGCCGATTAAAAACCCAGTACTTC. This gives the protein CASSQALTGTSGRGRLKTQYF.

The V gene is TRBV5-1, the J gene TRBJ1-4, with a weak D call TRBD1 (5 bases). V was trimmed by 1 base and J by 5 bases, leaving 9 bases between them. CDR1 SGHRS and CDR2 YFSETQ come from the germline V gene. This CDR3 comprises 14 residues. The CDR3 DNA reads TGCGCCAGCAGCTTGACAGGCCCCAATGAAAAACTGTTTTTT. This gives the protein CASSLTGPNEKLFF.

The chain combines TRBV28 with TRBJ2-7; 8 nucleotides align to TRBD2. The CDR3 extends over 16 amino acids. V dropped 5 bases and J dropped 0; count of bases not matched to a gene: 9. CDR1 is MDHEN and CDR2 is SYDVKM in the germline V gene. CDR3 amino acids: CASSLQLAELSYEQYF. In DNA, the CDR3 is TGTGCCAGCAGTCTCCAACTAGCGGAGCTCTCCTACGAGCAGTACTTC.

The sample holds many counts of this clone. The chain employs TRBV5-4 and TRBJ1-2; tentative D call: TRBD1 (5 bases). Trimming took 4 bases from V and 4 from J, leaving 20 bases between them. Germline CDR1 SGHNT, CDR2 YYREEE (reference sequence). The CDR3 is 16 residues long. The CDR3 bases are TGTGCCAGCAGCCCATTTTCGGGGGGGGGTTTCTATGGCTACACCTTC. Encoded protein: CASSPFSGGGFYGYTF.

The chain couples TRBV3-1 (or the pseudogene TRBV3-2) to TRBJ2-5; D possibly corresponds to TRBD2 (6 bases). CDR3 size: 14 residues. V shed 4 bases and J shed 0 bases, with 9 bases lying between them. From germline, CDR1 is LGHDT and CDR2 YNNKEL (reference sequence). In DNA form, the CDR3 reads TGTGCCAGCAGCCTTAGCGGCTACCAAGAGACCCAGTACTTC. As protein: CASSLSGYQETQYF.

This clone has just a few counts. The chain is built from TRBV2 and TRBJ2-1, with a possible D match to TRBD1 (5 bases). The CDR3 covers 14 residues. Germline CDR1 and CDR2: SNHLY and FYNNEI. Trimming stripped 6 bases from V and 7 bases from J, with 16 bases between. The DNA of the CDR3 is TGTGCCAGCAGCTCTCGGGCGCCAGGGAATGAGCAGTTCTTC. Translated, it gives CASSSRAPGNEQFF.

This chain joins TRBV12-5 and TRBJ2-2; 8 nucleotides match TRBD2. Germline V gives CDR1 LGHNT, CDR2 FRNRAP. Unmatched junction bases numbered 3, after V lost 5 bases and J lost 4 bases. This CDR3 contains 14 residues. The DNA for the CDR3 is TGTGCTAGTGGTCCGAGCGGGAGCACCGGGGAGCTGTTTTTT. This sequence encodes CASGPSGSTGELFF.

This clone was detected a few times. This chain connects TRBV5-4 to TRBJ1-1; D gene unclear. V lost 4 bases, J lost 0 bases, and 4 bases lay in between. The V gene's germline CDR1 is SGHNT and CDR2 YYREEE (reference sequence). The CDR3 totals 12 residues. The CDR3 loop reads CASSPLNTEAFF. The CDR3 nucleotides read TGTGCCAGCAGCCCCTTGAACACTGAAGCTTTCTTT.

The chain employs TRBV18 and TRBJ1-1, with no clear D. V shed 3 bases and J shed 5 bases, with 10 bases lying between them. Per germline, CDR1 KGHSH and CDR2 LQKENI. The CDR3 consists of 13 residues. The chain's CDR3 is CASSPRGWTEAFF. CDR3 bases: TGTGCCAGCTCACCCAGAGGGTGGACTGAAGCTTTCTTT.

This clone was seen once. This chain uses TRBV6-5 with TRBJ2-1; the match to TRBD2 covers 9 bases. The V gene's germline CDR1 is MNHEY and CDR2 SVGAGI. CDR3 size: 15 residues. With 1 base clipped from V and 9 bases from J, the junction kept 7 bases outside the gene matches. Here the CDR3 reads CASSYFSAGGGEQFF. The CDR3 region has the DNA TGTGCCAGCAGTTACTTTAGCGCGGGAGGGGGTGAGCAGTTCTTC.

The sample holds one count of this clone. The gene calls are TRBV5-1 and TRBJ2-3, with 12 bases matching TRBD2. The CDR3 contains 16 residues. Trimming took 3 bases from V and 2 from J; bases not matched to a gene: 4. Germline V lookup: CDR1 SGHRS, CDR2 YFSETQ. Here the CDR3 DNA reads TGCGCCAGCAGCTCCCTAGCGGGAGGGCCCACAGATACGCAGTATTTT. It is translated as CASSSLAGGPTDTQYF.

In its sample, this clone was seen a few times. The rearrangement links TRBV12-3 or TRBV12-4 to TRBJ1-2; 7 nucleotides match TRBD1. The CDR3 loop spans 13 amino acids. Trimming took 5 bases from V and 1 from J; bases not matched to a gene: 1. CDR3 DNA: TGTGCCAGCAGTCAGGGGGGTAACTATGGCTACACCTTC. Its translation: CASSQGGNYGYTF.

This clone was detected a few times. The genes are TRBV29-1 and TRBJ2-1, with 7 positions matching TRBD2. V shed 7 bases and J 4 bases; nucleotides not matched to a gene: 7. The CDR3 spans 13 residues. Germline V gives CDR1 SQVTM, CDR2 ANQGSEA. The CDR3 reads CSGTSKTYNEQFF. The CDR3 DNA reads TGCAGCGGGACTAGTAAGACATACAATGAGCAGTTCTTC.

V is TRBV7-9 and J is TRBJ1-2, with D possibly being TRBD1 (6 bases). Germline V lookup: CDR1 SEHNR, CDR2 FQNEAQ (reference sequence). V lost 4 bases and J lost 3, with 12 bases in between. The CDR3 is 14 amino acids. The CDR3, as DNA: TGTGCCAGCAGCTCCGTAAACAGGGACTATGGCTACACCTTC. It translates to CASSSVNRDYGYTF. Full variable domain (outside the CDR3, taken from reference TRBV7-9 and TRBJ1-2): DTGVSQNPRHKITKRGQNVTFRCDPISEHNRLYWYRQTLGQGPEFLTYFQNEAQLEKSRLLSDRFSAERPKGSFSTLEIQRTEQGDSAMYLCASSSVNRDYGYTFGSGTRLTVV.

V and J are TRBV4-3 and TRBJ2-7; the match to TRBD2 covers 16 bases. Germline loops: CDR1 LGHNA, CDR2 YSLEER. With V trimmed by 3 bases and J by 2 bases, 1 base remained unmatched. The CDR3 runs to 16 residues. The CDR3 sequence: CASSQGLAGGAYEQYF. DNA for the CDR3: TGCGCCAGCAGCCAGGGACTAGCGGGAGGGGCCTACGAGCAGTACTTC.

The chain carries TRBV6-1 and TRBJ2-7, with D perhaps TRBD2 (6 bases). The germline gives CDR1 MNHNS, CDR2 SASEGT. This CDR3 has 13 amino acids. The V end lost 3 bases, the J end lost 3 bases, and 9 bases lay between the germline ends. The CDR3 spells CASSEQGGYEQYF. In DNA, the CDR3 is TGTGCCAGCAGTGAGCAGGGAGGCTACGAGCAGTACTTC.

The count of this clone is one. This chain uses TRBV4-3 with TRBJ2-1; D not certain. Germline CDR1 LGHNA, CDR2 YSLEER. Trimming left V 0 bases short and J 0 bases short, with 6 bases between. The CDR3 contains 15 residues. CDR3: CASSQDLSSYNEQFF. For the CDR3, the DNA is TGCGCCAGCAGCCAAGATTTGAGCTCCTACAATGAGCAGTTCTTC.